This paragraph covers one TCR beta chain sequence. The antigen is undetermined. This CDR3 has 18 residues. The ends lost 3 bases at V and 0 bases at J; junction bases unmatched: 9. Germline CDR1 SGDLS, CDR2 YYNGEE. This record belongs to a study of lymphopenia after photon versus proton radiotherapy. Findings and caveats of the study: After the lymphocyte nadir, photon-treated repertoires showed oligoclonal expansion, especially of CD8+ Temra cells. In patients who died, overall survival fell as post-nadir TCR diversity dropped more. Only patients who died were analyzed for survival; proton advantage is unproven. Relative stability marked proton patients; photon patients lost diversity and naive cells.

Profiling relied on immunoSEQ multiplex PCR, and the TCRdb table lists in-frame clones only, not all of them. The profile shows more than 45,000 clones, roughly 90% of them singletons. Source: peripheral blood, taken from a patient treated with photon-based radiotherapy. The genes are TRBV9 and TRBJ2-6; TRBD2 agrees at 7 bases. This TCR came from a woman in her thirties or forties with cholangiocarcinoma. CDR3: CASSAGGRAASGANVLTF. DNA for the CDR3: TGTGCCAGCAGCGCGGGGGGACGGGCCGCCTCTGGGGCCAACGTCCTGACTTTC.